These T cell receptor beta chains were read from a single sample in a study of shared T cell receptors in the human thymus. Clones were read by immunoSEQ multiplex PCR, and TCRdb kept only the in-frame ones, dropping some. The sample contains some 760,000 clones, 70% to 90% of which appear only once. This sample was also put to use in a study of human thymus T cells.

Sequencing was carried out using thymocytes. The receptors were gathered from a girl less than two years old with a congenital heart defect. CDR3s include the opening cysteine and the closing phenylalanine or tryptophan. D genes are given only for firm matches. A clone size is listed for some rows: how often the clone was seen (once, few, many), or a class if it is expanded.

v_call	d_call	clone_size	j_call	cdr3_nt	cdr3_aa
TRBV7-9	TRBD1	NA	TRBJ1-5	TGTGCCAGCAGCCTTTCCGACAGGGCAAATCAGCCCCAGCATTTT	CASSLSDRANQPQHF
TRBV10-3	TRBD2	few	TRBJ2-1	TGTGCCATCATGGATGTGGGCGGGGGGCCCTCCTCCTACAATGAGCAGTTCTTC	CAIMDVGGGPSSYNEQFF
TRBV5-6	TRBD1	NA	TRBJ1-2	TGTGCCAGCAGCCTCCGGACAGGGGACTATGGCTACACCTTC	CASSLRTGDYGYTF
TRBV4-1	TRBD2	NA	TRBJ2-1	TGCGCCAGCAGCCAAGATAGGCTTAGCGGGGCCAACAATGAGCAGTTCTTC	CASSQDRLSGANNEQFF
TRBV2	NA	once	TRBJ2-3	TGTGCCAGCAGTGAAGCGGGGCGGGGACTCCACACAGATACGCAGTATTTT	CASSEAGRGLHTDTQYF
TRBV7-9	TRBD1	once	TRBJ2-5	TGTGCCAGCAGACAACCCGAAGACAGGGGGGGACAAGAGACCCAGTACTTC	CASRQPEDRGGQETQYF
TRBV29-1	NA	NA	TRBJ1-1	TGCAGCGTTGAAGAAAGGCGGAGTGAAGCTTTCTTT	CSVEERRSEAFF
TRBV6-1	NA	NA	TRBJ1-1	TGTGCCAGCAGTGATCACCAAACGGGGCGGGGCACTGAAGCTTTCTTT	CASSDHQTGRGTEAFF
TRBV11-3	NA	NA	TRBJ1-2	TGTGCCAGCACTTTAGTAAGGGACTACTATGGCTACACCTTC	CASTLVRDYYGYTF
TRBV5-5	NA	few	TRBJ1-5	TGTGCCAGCAGCTTGACAGGGAATCAGCCCCAGCATTTT	CASSLTGNQPQHF
TRBV7-3	NA	NA	TRBJ1-1	TGTGCCAGCAGCCTACCCCCGACAGGAGAGAACACTGAAGCTTTCTTT	CASSLPPTGENTEAFF
TRBV6-5	NA	once	TRBJ1-4	TGTGCCAGCAGTTCCCTGTCCTCTACTTCTGAAAAACTGTTTTTT	CASSSLSSTSEKLFF
TRBV6-4	TRBD2	NA	TRBJ2-1	TGTGCCAGCAGTGAACTAGCGGGGGGCAATGAGCAGTTCTTC	CASSELAGGNEQFF
TRBV6-1	NA	NA	TRBJ1-1	TGTGCCAGCAGCCACAGAGAGGGTTTGAGGGTAAAAGCTTTCTTT	CASSHREGLRVKAFF
TRBV5-1	TRBD1	NA	TRBJ2-5	TGCGCCAGCAGCTGGGACCTAATAAAATCGGGACAGGGGGTTTTAGAGACCCAGTACTTC	CASSWDLIKSGQGVLETQYF
TRBV19	NA	NA	TRBJ1-2	TGTGCCAGTAGGGTCGGGAAGGGAAACTATGGCTACACCTTC	CASRVGKGNYGYTF
TRBV5-1	TRBD1	NA	TRBJ1-1	TGCGCCAGCAGCTTAAATTCCGGGACAGTGAACACTGAAGCTTTCTTT	CASSLNSGTVNTEAFF
TRBV5-1	TRBD2	NA	TRBJ2-5	TGCGCCAGCAGCTGCTGCGGGACTAGCCTCCTCCGGGAGACCCAGTACTTC	CASSCCGTSLLRETQYF
TRBV14	NA	NA	TRBJ1-2	TGTGCCAGCAGACAAGAAACTTTCCCGGGACTGATGTTC	CASRQETFPGLMF
TRBV7-2	TRBD1	NA	TRBJ1-2	TGTGCCAGCAGCCGTAAGGGGGACAGGGTAGGACATGGCTACACCTTC	CASSRKGDRVGHGYTF
TRBV11-2	NA	NA	TRBJ2-1	TGTGCCAGCAGCGTGGGAGAGAATGAGCAGTTCTTC	CASSVGENEQFF
TRBV10-3	NA	few	TRBJ2-7	TGTGCCTGCGGGTCCTTTATTTACGAGCAGTACTTC	CACGSFIYEQYF
TRBV21-1	NA	NA	TRBJ2-1	TGTGCCAGCAGCTCTGACAGGGAGCGTCATGAGCAGTTCTTC	CASSSDRERHEQFF
TRBV14	TRBD1	NA	TRBJ1-1	TGTGCCAGCAGCCATATCTCCGGGACAGGGCGAGGAGGCACTGAAGCTTTCTTT	CASSHISGTGRGGTEAFF
TRBV6-1	TRBD1	NA	TRBJ1-5	TGTGCCAGCAGTGGCGGAGGGGGTAGGACAGGGGGGGGACACAATCAGCCCCAGCATTTT	CASSGGGGRTGGGHNQPQHF
TRBV2	NA	NA	TRBJ1-4	TGTGCCAGCAGTGCCGTCCCTAAGAGAGTGTTTTTT	CASSAVPKRVFF
TRBV4-1	NA	NA	TRBJ1-1	TGCGCCAGCAGCCAAGGGGTCGCAGGCACTGAAGCTTTCTTT	CASSQGVAGTEAFF